The next 18 T cell receptor beta chains were all read from a single sample in a study of CD8 T cells in ankylosing spondylitis. The study's findings and limits: Apparently characteristic of ankylosing spondylitis blood was a TCR beta motif (roughly eight highly homologous variants).

TCRdb independently ran MiXCR on the 5' RACE reads; one entry per CDR3 protein. The data show under 550,000 distinct CDR3 sequences, roughly 27% seen once. No cognate antigen is known for these TCRs. The sample taken for sequencing was blood, either unsorted or a sorted T cell fraction (not recorded which). These receptors were taken from a male donor with ankylosing spondylitis.

The chain joins TRBV30 to TRBJ2-4; D perhaps matches TRBD1 (6 bases). CDR1 is GTSNPN, CDR2 SVGIG, per germline (reference sequence). The length of the CDR3 is 13 residues. V gave up 4 bases and J gave up 9 bases, with 16 bases separating them. CDR3 sequence (DNA): TGTGCCTGGAATTCAGGGGAATTGGGCATTCAGTACTTC. The encoded protein is CAWNSGELGIQYF.

This clonotype came up many times. The chain links TRBV7-9 to TRBJ2-1; either TRBD1 or TRBD2 may fit D (6 bases each). V lost 1 base to trimming and J lost 7 bases, with 14 bases between them. Germline V lookup: CDR1 SEHNR, CDR2 FQNEAQ (reference sequence). CDR3 length equals 15 residues. This CDR3 reads CASSLVRGGSNEQFF. CDR3 nucleotide sequence: TGTGCCAGCAGCTTAGTCAGGGGAGGTTCGAATGAGCAGTTCTTC.

This clonotype was observed a handful of times. V usage is TRBV3-1 and J usage is TRBJ2-5; no definite D call. The CDR3 contains 14 residues. V was cut by 0 bases and J by 5 bases, with 10 bases left in between. In germline, CDR1 is LGHDT, CDR2 YNNKEL (reference sequence). The CDR3 region is CASSQDLVSETQYF. CDR3 coding DNA: TGTGCCAGCAGCCAAGATCTAGTTTCGGAGACCCAGTACTTC.

The chain recombines TRBV2 with TRBJ1-4, with D perhaps TRBD1 (5 bases). V lost 5 bases to trimming and J lost 4 bases, with 11 bases between them. Per the germline V gene, CDR1 is SNHLY and CDR2 is FYNNEI. The CDR3 has 14 amino acids. The CDR3 spells CASSIDSYNEKLFF. CDR3 nucleotides: TGTGCCAGCAGTATAGACAGCTATAATGAAAAACTGTTTTTT.

In this sample, this clonotype turned up a few times. The V call is TRBV6-1, the J call TRBJ2-7; 8 bases line up with TRBD2. The junction had 6 bases not matched to a gene; V was cut back by 4 bases and J by 1 base. The CDR3 totals 15 residues. CDR1 MNHNS and CDR2 SASEGT come from the germline V gene. This chain's CDR3 is CASSVSGTPSYEQYV. In nucleotides, the CDR3 is TGTGCCAGCAGTGTTAGCGGGACTCCTTCCTACGAGCAGTACGTC.

V usage is TRBV5-1 and J usage is TRBJ2-5, with D possibly TRBD1 on 6 matching bases. CDR1 SGHRS and CDR2 YFSETQ come from the germline V gene. The germline V and J ends were trimmed by 0 bases and 1 base, with 10 bases remaining between them. CDR3 length: 15 amino acids. The CDR3 coding sequence is TGCGCCAGCAGCTTGGTTGCGACAGGCCAAGAGACCCAGTACTTC. It is translated as CASSLVATGQETQYF.

To note about this clonotype: Relative to the germline gene, one junction end is altered; a read error may explain this. The CDR3 DNA sequence: TGCAGGGTTGGCGGGAGGGCCAAAAACATTCAGTACTTC. This sequence encodes CRVGGRAKNIQYF. The chain is built from TRBV29-1 and TRBJ2-4; 8 nucleotides align to TRBD2. Germline V gene lookup returns CDR1 SQVTM and CDR2 ANQGSEA. This CDR3 is built from 13 residues.

The chain joins TRBV27 to TRBJ1-1, with D maybe TRBD1 (5 bases). Germline V gene lookup returns CDR1 MNHEY and CDR2 SMNVEV (reference sequence). This CDR3 contains 14 residues. V lost 5 bases and J 5 bases, leaving 15 bases between the germline ends. For the CDR3, the DNA is TGTGCCAGCAGTAGCATTGTCGGGGGGACTGAAGCTTTCTTT. Translating gives CASSSIVGGTEAFF.

The chain uses TRBV6-5 and TRBJ1-3, with TRBD1 matching 8 bases. Germline V gene lookup returns CDR1 MNHEY and CDR2 SVGAGI. The CDR3 runs 16 residues. Trimming at V came to 4 bases and at J to 4 bases, leaving 9 bases not matched to a gene. CDR3 amino acids: CASSFRGRNTGNTIYF. The CDR3 nucleotides are TGTGCCAGCAGTTTCAGGGGGCGGAACACGGGAAACACCATATATTTT.

V and J are TRBV20-1 and TRBJ1-5; D is unclear. This CDR3 is built from 15 residues. Germline-derived CDR1 and CDR2 are DFQATT and SNEGSKA (reference sequence). The V and J ends lost 5 bases and 0 bases respectively, with 14 bases between them. The CDR3 DNA is TGCAGTGCTGGCCCGTCCGCTTATAGCAATCAGCCCCAGCATTTT. Amino acid sequence: CSAGPSAYSNQPQHF.

The chain employs TRBV20-1 and TRBJ2-1; D is unresolved. The CDR3 covers 13 residues. Looked up from germline, CDR1 is DFQATT and CDR2 is SNEGSKA (reference sequence). The V end lost 5 bases, the J end lost 2 bases, and 10 bases lay between the germline ends. Here the CDR3 reads CSAFSAAYNEQFF. The CDR3 DNA reads TGCAGTGCTTTTTCGGCAGCCTACAATGAGCAGTTCTTC.

The chain uses TRBV4-2 and TRBJ1-1; 10 positions agree with TRBD1. V was clipped by 1 base and J by 0 bases; unmatched bases: 11. From germline, CDR1 is LGHNA and CDR2 YNFKEQ. The length of the CDR3 is 19 residues. The CDR3 coding sequence is TGTGCCAGCAGCCAAGTGGGCTGGACAGGGGGTTCGTTGAACACTGAAGCTTTCTTT. Protein sequence: CASSQVGWTGGSLNTEAFF.

This clonotype was seen a few times. The V and J genes are TRBV11-2 and TRBJ2-5; D possibly corresponds to TRBD1 (5 bases). This CDR3 is 14 amino acids long. CDR1 and CDR2 from the germline V gene are SGHAT and FQNNGV. Trimming shortened V by 2 bases and J by 2 bases, and 9 bases separated the two germline ends. The chain's CDR3 is CASSLMTAQETQYF. The DNA for the CDR3 is TGTGCCAGCAGCTTAATGACAGCACAAGAGACCCAGTACTTC.

A few counts support this clonotype. The chain joins TRBV3-1 to TRBJ2-5; 9 positions agree with TRBD2. CDR1 and CDR2 from the germline V gene are LGHDT and YNNKEL (reference sequence). The CDR3 sequence is 16 residues long. V gave up 0 bases and J gave up 2 bases; unmatched junction bases: 4. This CDR3 reads CASSQDWAGGQETQYF. The DNA for the CDR3 is TGTGCCAGCAGCCAAGATTGGGCGGGAGGGCAAGAGACCCAGTACTTC.

Concerning this clonotype itself: The junction and the germline gene differ at one end; a read error may be behind it. The rearrangement joins TRBV29-1 to TRBJ2-2; 9 positions agree with TRBD1. The CDR3 has 14 residues. Germline V CDR1 and CDR2: SQVTM, ANQGSEA. CDR3 in amino acids: CNVPRTGATGELFF. The CDR3, as DNA: TGCAACGTTCCCCGGACAGGGGCCACCGGGGAGCTGTTTTTT.

V is TRBV21-1 and J is TRBJ2-1; TRBD2 is the table's D call, not checked against the DNA. TRBV21-1 has pseudogene status. This CDR3 region has 20 residues. The CDR3 sequence is CASRPLLRTSGRESDNEQFF. CDR3 in DNA: TGTGCCAGCAGACCCCTACTACGGACTAGCGGGAGGGAAAGCGACAATGAGCAGTTCTTC.

The CDR3 sequence is CASSLREGYGYTF. The CDR3 nucleotides read TGTGCCAGCAGCCTCAGGGAGGGCTATGGCTACACCTTC. V is TRBV7-2 and J is TRBJ1-2, with D possibly being TRBD1 (5 bases). The CDR3 is 13 amino acids. V shed 5 bases and J shed 4 bases, with 11 bases lying between them. Germline V CDR1 and CDR2: SGHTA, FQGNSA.

This clonotype has more than one count but fewer than ten. V gene TRBV6-1 combines with J gene TRBJ1-2, with D unresolved. CDR3 length: 13 amino acids. CDR1 MNHNS and CDR2 SASEGT come from the germline V gene. Trimming left V 1 base short and J 8 bases short, with 11 bases between. For the CDR3, the DNA is TGTGCCAGCAGTGAAGAGACCCACCTCGGCTACACCTTC. This encodes CASSEETHLGYTF.